This record covers a single T cell receptor beta chain. This record belongs to a study of blood T cell repertoires in COVID-19. Study details: Whether acute or convalescent, the COVID-19 samples came from the United States, Italy and Spain.

CDR1 and CDR2 (germline): SEHNR, FQNEAQ (reference sequence). This CDR3 has 13 residues. V was trimmed by 5 bases and J by 0 bases, leaving 6 bases between them. Per the original methods: It was from reference gene primer amplification that nucleated cell counts were estimated. Method: immunoSEQ multiplex PCR; TCRdb's copy keeps in-frame clones and lacks some. From that table come the V and J calls and clone size; the DNA was used to work out D and trimming. The sample comprises approximately 300,000 clones, 75% to 90% of which are singletons, and roughly 0.8% rests with the top ten. The chain is built from TRBV7-9 and TRBJ2-3; no reliable D call. The origin of this receptor is a man younger than 45 with acute or convalescent COVID-19. Sequenced sample: peripheral blood. CDR3 nucleotides: TGTGCCAGCAGCCCTCAGAGCACAGATACGCAGTATTTT. Its protein is CASSPQSTDTQYF.